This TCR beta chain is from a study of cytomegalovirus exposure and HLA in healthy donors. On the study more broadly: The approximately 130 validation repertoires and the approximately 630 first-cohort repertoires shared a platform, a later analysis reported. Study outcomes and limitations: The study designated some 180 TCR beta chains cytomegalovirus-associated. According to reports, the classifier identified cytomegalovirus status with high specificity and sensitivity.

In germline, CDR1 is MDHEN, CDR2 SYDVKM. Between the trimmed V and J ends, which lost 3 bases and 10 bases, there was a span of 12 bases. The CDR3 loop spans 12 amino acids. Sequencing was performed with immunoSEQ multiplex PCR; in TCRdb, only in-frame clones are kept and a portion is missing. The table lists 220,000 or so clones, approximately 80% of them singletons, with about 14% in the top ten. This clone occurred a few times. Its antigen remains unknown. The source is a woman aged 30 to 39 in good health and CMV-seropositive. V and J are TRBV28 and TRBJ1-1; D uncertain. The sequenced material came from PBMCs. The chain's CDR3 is CASSFEDQRAFF. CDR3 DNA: TGTGCCAGCAGTTTCGAGGACCAGAGAGCTTTCTTT.